This is a list of T cell receptor beta chains from one sample in a study of T cells in Graves' hyperthyroidism and ophthalmopathy. TCRdb ran MiXCR on the multiplex PCR reads and lists one entry per CDR3 protein. The repertoire holds fewer than 350,000 distinct CDR3 sequences, roughly 19% seen once, with about two fifths in the top ten. The specimen sequenced was blood. The receptors were sampled from a man aged 50-59 years with Graves' ophthalmopathy. Both conserved end residues are part of each CDR3. The D gene is left open where the match is weak. Only some rows state a clone size, as once, few, many or a class for expanded clones.

clone size: -
D gene: -
V gene: TRBV5-1
J gene: TRBJ2-7
CDR3 length: 16
CDR3 DNA: TGCGCCAGCAGCTTGGCGCCGGGGACCGGATCCTACGAGCAGTACTTC
CDR3 protein: CASSLAPGTGSYEQYF

clone size: -
D gene: -
V gene: TRBV24-1
J gene: TRBJ1-5
CDR3 length: 12
CDR3 DNA: TGTGCCACCAGTGACCAATGGGGGCCCCAGCATTTT
CDR3 protein: CATSDQWGPQHF

clone size: many
D gene: TRBD1
V gene: TRBV28
J gene: TRBJ2-7
CDR3 length: 14
CDR3 DNA: TGTGCCAGCAGTTTCGGGACAGGGCCCTACGAGCAGTACTTC
CDR3 protein: CASSFGTGPYEQYF

clone size: many
D gene: TRBD2
V gene: TRBV5-1
J gene: TRBJ2-2
CDR3 length: 16
CDR3 DNA: TGCGCCAGCAGCTCTGCCGGGACTAGCGCGACCGGGGAGCTGTTTTTT
CDR3 protein: CASSSAGTSATGELFF

clone size: many
D gene: -
V gene: TRBV2
J gene: TRBJ1-1
CDR3 length: 13
CDR3 DNA: TGTGCCAGCATGCCGAGGGTGAACACTGAAGCTTTCTTT
CDR3 protein: CASMPRVNTEAFF

clone size: many
D gene: TRBD1
V gene: TRBV12-3/TRBV12-4
J gene: TRBJ1-5
CDR3 length: 14
CDR3 DNA: TGTGCCAGCAGTTCTGGACAGGGGGGTCAGCCCCAGCATTTT
CDR3 protein: CASSSGQGGQPQHF

clone size: few
D gene: TRBD1
V gene: TRBV6-9
J gene: TRBJ2-7
CDR3 length: 15
CDR3 DNA: TGTGCCAGCAGTTACGGGACAGACGGTACCTACGAGCAGTACTTC
CDR3 protein: CASSYGTDGTYEQYF

clone size: few
D gene: -
V gene: TRBV29-1
J gene: TRBJ1-2
CDR3 length: 11
CDR3 DNA: TGCAGCGTTGAGGGGGCAGAGGGCTACACCTTC
CDR3 protein: CSVEGAEGYTF

clone size: once
D gene: -
V gene: TRBV2
J gene: TRBJ2-1
CDR3 length: 15
CDR3 DNA: TGTGCCAGCAGACCTCGAGCGGACACCTACAATGAGCAGTTCTTC
CDR3 protein: CASRPRADTYNEQFF

clone size: many
D gene: -
V gene: TRBV28
J gene: TRBJ1-5
CDR3 length: 16
CDR3 DNA: TGTGCCAGCGAACTGCACAGGGATATTAGCAATCAGCCCCAGCATTTT
CDR3 protein: CASELHRDISNQPQHF

clone size: -
D gene: -
V gene: TRBV27
J gene: TRBJ1-1
CDR3 length: 15
CDR3 DNA: TGTGCCAGCAGTTCTTTAGGGTCGGGGAACACTGAAGCTTTCTTT
CDR3 protein: CASSSLGSGNTEAFF

clone size: many
D gene: -
V gene: TRBV27
J gene: TRBJ1-2
CDR3 length: 16
CDR3 DNA: TGTGCCAGCAGTTCCTCCCACGGGGGGCGAGGCTATGGCTACACCTTC
CDR3 protein: CASSSSHGGRGYGYTF

clone size: few
D gene: -
V gene: TRBV28
J gene: TRBJ2-4
CDR3 length: 18
CDR3 DNA: TGTGCCAGCAGTTTATCCAAGCGGAGGGCTGCAGCCAAAAACATTCAGTACTTC
CDR3 protein: CASSLSKRRAAAKNIQYF

clone size: many
D gene: -
V gene: TRBV28
J gene: TRBJ2-1
CDR3 length: 15
CDR3 DNA: TGTGCCAGCAGTTTAAACAGGCACGGGTACAATGAGCAGTTCTTC
CDR3 protein: CASSLNRHGYNEQFF

clone size: many
D gene: TRBD1
V gene: TRBV11-2
J gene: TRBJ1-4
CDR3 length: 14
CDR3 DNA: TGTGCCAGCAGCCCCCGCGGACAGGGTGAAAAACTGTTTTTT
CDR3 protein: CASSPRGQGEKLFF

clone size: many
D gene: -
V gene: TRBV28
J gene: TRBJ1-5
CDR3 length: 14
CDR3 DNA: TGTGCCAGCGGCCCCTGGGGGAGCAATCAGCCCCAGCATTTT
CDR3 protein: CASGPWGSNQPQHF

clone size: many
D gene: TRBD2
V gene: TRBV5-1
J gene: TRBJ2-1
CDR3 length: 17
CDR3 DNA: TGCGCCAGCAGCTTGGTACTAGCGGGAGCCTCCTACAATGAGCAGTTCTTC
CDR3 protein: CASSLVLAGASYNEQFF

clone size: -
D gene: TRBD2
V gene: TRBV4-1
J gene: TRBJ2-1
CDR3 length: 18
CDR3 DNA: TGCGCCAGCAGCCAAGGTAGCGGGAGTCGAAGGTCCTACAATGAGCAGTTCTTC
CDR3 protein: CASSQGSGSRRSYNEQFF

clone size: few
D gene: -
V gene: TRBV27
J gene: TRBJ2-2
CDR3 length: 14
CDR3 DNA: TGTGCCAGCAGTTTAGAGGTGAACACCGGGGAGCTGTTTTTT
CDR3 protein: CASSLEVNTGELFF

clone size: many
D gene: TRBD1
V gene: TRBV7-3
J gene: TRBJ2-3
CDR3 length: 15
CDR3 DNA: TGTGCCAGCAGCCCTCCGGGACAGTTATATGATACGCAGTATTTT
CDR3 protein: CASSPPGQLYDTQYF

clone size: few
D gene: -
V gene: TRBV6-1
J gene: TRBJ2-1
CDR3 length: 15
CDR3 DNA: TGTGCCAGCAGTAGTAGCGGCTTCTCCTACAATGAGCAGTTCTTC
CDR3 protein: CASSSSGFSYNEQFF

clone size: many
D gene: -
V gene: TRBV30
J gene: TRBJ1-5
CDR3 length: 14
CDR3 DNA: TGTGCCTGGAGTGTACCTGGGGGCAATCAGCCCCAGCATTTT
CDR3 protein: CAWSVPGGNQPQHF

clone size: many
D gene: -
V gene: TRBV11-2
J gene: TRBJ2-7
CDR3 length: 14
CDR3 DNA: TGTGCCAGCAGTTCACTCGGGAGCCCCTACGAGCAGTACTTC
CDR3 protein: CASSSLGSPYEQYF

clone size: -
D gene: TRBD1
V gene: TRBV9
J gene: TRBJ2-3
CDR3 length: 15
CDR3 DNA: TGTGCCAGCAGCGTGGCAGGGGGTAGCACAGATACGCAGTATTTT
CDR3 protein: CASSVAGGSTDTQYF

clone size: many
D gene: -
V gene: TRBV2
J gene: TRBJ1-4
CDR3 length: 15
CDR3 DNA: TGTGCCAGCATGGCAGGGTCTTCGGATTATGAAAAACTGTTTTTT
CDR3 protein: CASMAGSSDYEKLFF

clone size: few
D gene: -
V gene: TRBV5-1
J gene: TRBJ2-1
CDR3 length: 19
CDR3 DNA: TGCGCCAGCAGCTTGGCCAGGGCACTGTCAGGTAACTCCTACAATGAGCAGTTCTTC
CDR3 protein: CASSLARALSGNSYNEQFF

clone size: many
D gene: -
V gene: TRBV15
J gene: TRBJ2-5
CDR3 length: 15
CDR3 DNA: TGTGCCACCAGACGGACTGCAGGGTTCCAAGAGACCCAGTACTTC
CDR3 protein: CATRRTAGFQETQYF

clone size: -
D gene: TRBD1
V gene: TRBV20-1
J gene: TRBJ1-1
CDR3 length: 15
CDR3 DNA: TGCAGTGCCCCGGACAGGGCAGCAGGTAACACTGAAGCTTTCTTT
CDR3 protein: CSAPDRAAGNTEAFF

clone size: many
D gene: TRBD1
V gene: TRBV7-3
J gene: TRBJ2-1
CDR3 length: 15
CDR3 DNA: TGTGCCAGCAGCACAAGACAGGGGTCCTACAATGAGCAGTTCTTC
CDR3 protein: CASSTRQGSYNEQFF

clone size: many
D gene: -
V gene: TRBV7-2
J gene: TRBJ2-7
CDR3 length: 14
CDR3 DNA: TGTGCCAGCAGCTTAGTACGGACTCGATACGAGCAGTACTTC
CDR3 protein: CASSLVRTRYEQYF

clone size: -
D gene: -
V gene: TRBV20-1
J gene: TRBJ2-1
CDR3 length: 15
CDR3 DNA: TGCAGTGCTAGGGGACTCCTACTTACTAACAATGAGCAGTTCTTC
CDR3 protein: CSARGLLLTNNEQFF

clone size: many
D gene: TRBD1
V gene: TRBV2
J gene: TRBJ1-1
CDR3 length: 14
CDR3 DNA: TGTGCCAGCAGTGCCCAGGGGGAGCTGTCTGAAGCTTTCTTT
CDR3 protein: CASSAQGELSEAFF

clone size: -
D gene: TRBD2
V gene: TRBV4-1
J gene: TRBJ2-5
CDR3 length: 15
CDR3 DNA: TGCGCCAGCAGCCAACCCGGGACTAGCTGGGAGACCCAGTACTTC
CDR3 protein: CASSQPGTSWETQYF

clone size: -
D gene: TRBD1
V gene: TRBV12-3/TRBV12-4
J gene: TRBJ1-3
CDR3 length: 14
CDR3 DNA: TGTGCCAGCAGTGCGACAGGGGGAGGAAACACCATATATTTT
CDR3 protein: CASSATGGGNTIYF

clone size: many
D gene: -
V gene: TRBV6-1
J gene: TRBJ2-7
CDR3 length: 14
CDR3 DNA: TGTGCCAGCAGTTTACCTGCCAGGGCCTACGAGCAGTACTTC
CDR3 protein: CASSLPARAYEQYF

clone size: few
D gene: -
V gene: TRBV24-1
J gene: TRBJ2-7
CDR3 length: 14
CDR3 DNA: TGTGCCACCAGTGATTCGACAACTTCCTACGAGCAGTACTTC
CDR3 protein: CATSDSTTSYEQYF

clone size: -
D gene: TRBD2
V gene: TRBV5-5
J gene: TRBJ2-1
CDR3 length: 17
CDR3 DNA: TGTGCCAGCAGCTTGGGTTGGACTAGCGGGAGGGACGATGAGCAGTTCTTC
CDR3 protein: CASSLGWTSGRDDEQFF

clone size: many
D gene: TRBD1
V gene: TRBV5-1
J gene: TRBJ1-2
CDR3 length: 15
CDR3 DNA: TGCGCCAGCAGCTTAGAGGACAGGGGGTTTAATGGCTACACCTTC
CDR3 protein: CASSLEDRGFNGYTF

clone size: -
D gene: -
V gene: TRBV20-1
J gene: TRBJ2-5
CDR3 length: 13
CDR3 DNA: TGCAGTGCTAGAGATATCCGTAAGGGGACCCAGTACTTC
CDR3 protein: CSARDIRKGTQYF

clone size: many
D gene: TRBD2
V gene: TRBV20-1
J gene: TRBJ2-7
CDR3 length: 14
CDR3 DNA: TGCAGTGCTGTGACGCTAGCGGGAGGGAACGAGCAGTACTTC
CDR3 protein: CSAVTLAGGNEQYF

clone size: -
D gene: TRBD1
V gene: TRBV7-9
J gene: TRBJ1-1
CDR3 length: 14
CDR3 DNA: TGTGCCAGCAGCTTCGGGACAGGGCTCACTGAAGCTTTCTTT
CDR3 protein: CASSFGTGLTEAFF